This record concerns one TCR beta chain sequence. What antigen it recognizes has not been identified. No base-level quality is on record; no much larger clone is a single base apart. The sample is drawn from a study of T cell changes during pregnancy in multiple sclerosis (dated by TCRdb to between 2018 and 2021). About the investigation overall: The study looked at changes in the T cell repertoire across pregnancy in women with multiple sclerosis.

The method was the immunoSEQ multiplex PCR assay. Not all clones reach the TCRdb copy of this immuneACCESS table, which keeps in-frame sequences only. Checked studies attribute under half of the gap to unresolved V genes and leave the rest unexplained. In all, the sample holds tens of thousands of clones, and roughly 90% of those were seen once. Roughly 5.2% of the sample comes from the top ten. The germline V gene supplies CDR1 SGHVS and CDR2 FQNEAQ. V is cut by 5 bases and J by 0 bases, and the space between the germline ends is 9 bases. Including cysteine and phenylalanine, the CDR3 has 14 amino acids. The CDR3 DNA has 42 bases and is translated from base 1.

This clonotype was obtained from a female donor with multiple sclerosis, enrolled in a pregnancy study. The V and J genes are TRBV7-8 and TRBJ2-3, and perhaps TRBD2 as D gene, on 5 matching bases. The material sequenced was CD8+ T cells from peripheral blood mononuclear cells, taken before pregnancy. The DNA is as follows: TGTGCCAGCAGCGAACTAGATAGCACAGATACGCAGTATTTT. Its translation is CASSELDSTDTQYF.